This T cell receptor (beta chain) was obtained from a study of post-analysis software for immune sequencing data. Study context: Disease courses included relapsing-remitting, secondary progressive and progressive-relapsing multiple sclerosis. General observations from the study: Roughly five TRBV segments were significantly more frequent in patients than in controls. TRBV5-6, TRBV5-1 and TRBV20-1 were among these segments. Significantly lower normalized Chao1 diversity was seen in multiple sclerosis patients than in controls. Under the F measure, samples that were prepared in one batch clustered strongly together.

Comment on this clonotype: As yet, its antigen is unknown.

Included in the TCR beta cDNA libraries were unique molecular identifiers. TCRdb reanalysed the PCR reads using MiXCR and keeps one entry per CDR3 protein. The repertoire holds 600,000 to 700,000 distinct CDR3 sequences, with roughly three fifths as singletons. This CDR3 is 12 amino acids long. The germline CDR1 and CDR2 sequences are DFQATT and SNEGSKA (reference sequence). V and J are TRBV20-1 and TRBJ2-7; 7 positions agree with TRBD2. The clonotype was recovered from a girl aged 2 to 9 with multiple sclerosis. Input material: blood. The CDR3: CGFLWEGYEQYF. CDR3 bases: TGCGGATTTCTGTGGGAGGGCTACGAGCAGTACTTC.